The 18 T cell receptor beta chains presented below share a single source sample, sequenced in a study of cytomegalovirus exposure and HLA in healthy donors. The PCR ran on 60 Vbeta and 13 Jbeta primers. Profiling relied on immunoSEQ multiplex PCR, and the TCRdb table lists in-frame clones only, not all of them. The repertoire consists of roughly 150,000 clones, with roughly 88% occurring once and the leading ten covering approximately 1.2%. Sequencing was performed on PBMCs. These receptors were taken from a boy younger than 10 in good health and CMV-seronegative.

The V and J genes are TRBV5-1 and TRBJ2-5; the D gene is possibly TRBD2 (7 bases). This CDR3 is 16 amino acids long. Per germline, CDR1 SGHRS and CDR2 YFSETQ. The germline V and J ends were trimmed by 3 bases and 4 bases, with 19 bases remaining between them. The CDR3 spells CASSYLGGAGRETQYF. In DNA form, the CDR3 reads TGCGCCAGCAGCTACTTAGGGGGGGCGGGGCGAGAGACCCAGTACTTC.

J is TRBJ1-1 and V is TRBV30, with TRBD1 as a possible D gene (6 bases). CDR1 and CDR2 from the germline V gene are GTSNPN and SVGIG (reference sequence). V was trimmed by 3 bases and J by 4 bases, leaving 12 bases between them. The CDR3 extends over 13 amino acids. DNA for the CDR3: TGTGCCTGGAGCGCCACAGGGCGCACTGAAGCTTTCTTT. It is translated as CAWSATGRTEAFF.

The chain joins TRBV7-9 to TRBJ2-7, with 7 nucleotides matching TRBD2. V gave up 4 bases and J gave up 5 bases; unmatched junction bases: 11. From germline, CDR1 is SEHNR and CDR2 FQNEAQ (reference sequence). The length of the CDR3 is 15 residues. CDR3 amino acids: CASSSLGEGMDEQYF. For the CDR3, the DNA is TGTGCCAGCAGCTCCTTGGGGGAGGGCATGGACGAGCAGTACTTC.

The V gene is TRBV7-2, the J gene TRBJ2-3, with 13 bases identical to TRBD2. Germline loops: CDR1 SGHTA, CDR2 FQGNSA. This CDR3 is 17 amino acids long. The V segment lost 0 bases and the J segment 2 bases; nucleotides outside the gene matches: 2. DNA of the CDR3: TGTGCCAGCAGCTTAGCCGGGACTAGCGGGGACACAGATACGCAGTATTTT. The encoded protein is CASSLAGTSGDTDTQYF.

This clone has more than one count but fewer than ten. The chain joins TRBV4-3 to TRBJ1-1, with TRBD1 matching 7 bases. With V trimmed by 0 bases and J by 3 bases, 4 bases remained unmatched. The CDR3 has 15 amino acids. Germline assignment: CDR1 LGHNA and CDR2 YSLEER. The CDR3 nucleotides are TGCGCCAGCAGCCAAGAGCTCAGGGGGGACACTGAAGCTTTCTTT. Protein sequence: CASSQELRGDTEAFF.

Concerning this clone: Other DNA sequences of this sample code for an identical CDR3. The chain carries TRBV4-3 and TRBJ2-1; D is uncertain. CDR1 and CDR2 (germline): LGHNA, YSLEER. CDR3 length: 13 amino acids. V was pared by 1 base and J by 4 bases, with 5 bases between. CDR3: CASSQGPYNEQFF. Here the CDR3 DNA reads TGCGCCAGCAGCCAAGGGCCTTACAATGAGCAGTTCTTC.

This clone was counted once. The rearrangement uses TRBV7-8 and TRBJ2-5; TRBD2 agrees at 8 bases. This CDR3 has 13 residues. V shed 0 bases and J 13 bases; nucleotides not matched to a gene: 7. CDR1 SGHVS and CDR2 FQNEAQ come from the germline V gene. For the CDR3, the DNA is TGTGCCAGCAGCTTAGCTAGCGGGGAACTCTCGTACTTC. It codes for CASSLASGELSYF.

This rearrangement joins TRBV4-2 to TRBJ1-6, with D perhaps matching TRBD1 (5 bases). This CDR3 is 13 amino acids long. Trimming took off 0 bases at V and 11 bases at J, with 8 bases between the two ends. Germline CDR1 LGHNA, CDR2 YNFKEQ. The CDR3 is CASSQDWGAPLHF. CDR3 bases: TGTGCCAGCAGCCAAGATTGGGGGGCACCCCTCCACTTT.

This sequence joins TRBV7-2 and TRBJ2-7, with 7 bases lining up with TRBD2. In germline, CDR1 is SGHTA, CDR2 FQGNSA. Unmatched junction bases numbered 12, after V lost 9 bases and J lost 7 bases. The CDR3 is 13 amino acids. The CDR3 DNA reads as TGTGCCAGTAAGCGGGACCCCACGGAGGAGCAGTACTTC. Its translation: CASKRDPTEEQYF.

The J gene is TRBJ1-1, the V gene TRBV5-1; possible D gene TRBD1, 5 bases. Germline V gives CDR1 SGHRS, CDR2 YFSETQ. Trimming took 0 bases from V and 10 from J, leaving 13 bases between them. CDR3 length: 13 residues. CDR3 sequence reads: CASSLGGRGGAFF. CDR3 DNA sequence: TGCGCCAGCAGCTTGGGAGGGCGCGGGGGAGCTTTCTTT. The variable domain in full, completed from reference TRBV5-1 and TRBJ1-1, reads KAGVTQTPRYLIKTRGQQVTLSCSPISGHRSVSWYQQTPGQGLQFLFEYFSETQRNKGNFPGRFSGRQFSNSRSEMNVSTLELGDSALYLCASSLGGRGGAFFGQGTRLTVV.

The rearrangement links TRBV10-1 to TRBJ2-1, with D possibly matching TRBD2 (5 bases). The CDR3 has 16 residues. V lost 6 bases, J lost 0 bases, and 15 bases lay in between. Germline CDR1 reads WNHNN; CDR2 reads SYGVQD (reference sequence). In nucleotides, the CDR3 is TGCGCCAGCAGACCCTGGACTGGTTGCTCCTACAATGAGCAGTTCTTC. It translates to CASRPWTGCSYNEQFF.

V is TRBV21-1 and J is TRBJ2-7; TRBD1, the D gene given by the table, was not confirmed from the DNA. TRBV21-1 is assigned pseudogene status. This CDR3 comprises 12 residues. CDR3 sequence: CAGSSGEHEQYF. CDR3 nucleotide sequence: TGTGCCGGGTCCTCAGGGGAACACGAGCAGTACTTC.

This clone was found a few times. The genes are TRBV6-1 and TRBJ2-3, with TRBD2 matching 9 bases. The CDR3 length is 15 residues. Trimming at V came to 7 bases and at J to 0 bases, leaving 5 bases not matched to a gene. Germline loops: CDR1 MNHNS, CDR2 SASEGT. CDR3 coding DNA: TGTGCCAGCATATGGCGGGGGGGCAGCACAGATACGCAGTATTTT. Amino acid sequence: CASIWRGGSTDTQYF.

J is TRBJ1-1 and V is TRBV14, with D perhaps TRBD1 (5 bases). The CDR3 is 14 amino acids. From germline, CDR1 is SGHDN and CDR2 FVKESK. Trimming took off 0 bases at V and 4 bases at J, with 9 bases between the two ends. The CDR3 region is CASSQDSGGTEAFF. In nucleotides, the CDR3 is TGTGCCAGCAGCCAAGATTCGGGGGGCACTGAAGCTTTCTTT.

The chain combines TRBV2 with TRBJ2-3; 9 nucleotides line up with TRBD2. The CDR3 is 20 amino acids. The V gene end was trimmed by 2 bases and the J gene end by 2 bases; junction bases not matched to a gene: 17. CDR1 SNHLY and CDR2 FYNNEI come from the germline V gene. CDR3: CASSEFGGSGRSGHTDTQYF. The CDR3 nucleotides read TGTGCCAGCAGTGAATTCGGTGGTAGCGGGAGATCGGGCCACACAGATACGCAGTATTTT.

The gene calls are TRBV11-3 and TRBJ2-3, with D tentatively TRBD2 (6 bases). Germline V gene data show CDR1 as SGHNT and CDR2 as YENEEA. The CDR3 extends over 14 amino acids. The ends were cut back, 5 bases at V and 5 bases at J, with 14 bases in the middle. CDR3: CASSPRAEGDTQYF. The CDR3 nucleotides are TGTGCCAGCAGCCCGAGGGCGGAGGGAGATACGCAGTATTTT.

The gene calls are TRBV30 and TRBJ1-3; 8 nucleotides match TRBD1. This CDR3 contains 15 residues. The V gene's germline CDR1 is GTSNPN and CDR2 SVGIG (reference sequence). V lost 5 bases and J lost 0; bases outside the gene matches: 6. The CDR3 protein is CAWDTGGSSGNTIYF. Written as DNA, the CDR3 is TGTGCCTGGGATACAGGGGGGTCCTCTGGAAACACCATATATTTT.

The chain couples TRBV18 to TRBJ1-4; D uncertain. The CDR3 covers 12 residues. Trimming stripped 2 bases from V and 8 bases from J, with 6 bases between. Germline CDR1 and CDR2: KGHSH and LQKENI. CDR3 DNA: TGTGCCAGCTCACCAAACCAGGAAAAACTGTTTTTT. Protein product: CASSPNQEKLFF.